The 29 T cell receptor beta chains in this list originate from one sample, sequenced in a study of T cells in narcolepsy. TCRdb's table, derived via immunoSEQ multiplex PCR, lists solely in-frame clones and lacks some. The table records under 40,000 clones, roughly 83% of them present only once. What was sequenced was CD45RA- memory CD4+ T cells from PBMCs. These TCRs come from a human donor with narcolepsy.

This chain links TRBV5-6 with TRBJ1-4; D uncertain. This CDR3 is 12 amino acids long. Per the germline V gene, CDR1 is SGHDT and CDR2 is YYEEEE. V was clipped by 4 bases and J by 8 bases, with 9 bases between them. The CDR3 DNA is TGTGCCAGCAGCCGGGTGAGCGAAAAACTGTTTTTT. This translates into CASSRVSEKLFF.

The chain uses TRBV7-6 and TRBJ2-5; 7 bases match TRBD2. Looked up from germline, CDR1 is SGHVS and CDR2 is FNYEAQ. This CDR3 is built from 16 residues. V lost 5 bases to trimming and J lost 0 bases; unmatched junction nucleotides: 9. Here the CDR3 reads CASSPQTSRNQETQYF. The DNA of the CDR3 is TGTGCCAGCAGCCCGCAGACTAGCAGAAACCAAGAGACCCAGTACTTC. The variable domain in full, completed from reference TRBV7-6 and TRBJ2-5, reads GAGVSQSPRYKVTKRGQDVALRCDPISGHVSLYWYRQALGQGPEFLTYFNYEAQQDKSGLPNDRFSAERPEGSISTLTIQRTEQRDSAMYRCASSPQTSRNQETQYFGPGTRLLVL.

The rearrangement uses TRBV9 and TRBJ2-1; tentative D call: TRBD1 (6 bases). This CDR3 contains 16 residues. With 4 bases removed from V and 0 bases from J, the gap between germline ends came to 14 bases. CDR1 SGDLS and CDR2 YYNGEE come from the germline V gene. Here the CDR3 DNA reads TGTGCCAGCAGCCCCCAACTCAGGGGCTCCTACAATGAGCAGTTCTTC. Amino acid sequence: CASSPQLRGSYNEQFF.

The genes are TRBV5-1 and TRBJ1-1; 7 bases are shared with TRBD1. This CDR3 is built from 16 residues. Germline V lookup: CDR1 SGHRS, CDR2 YFSETQ. With V trimmed by 0 bases and J by 0 bases, 5 bases remained unmatched. CDR3 in amino acids: CASSLEGAGMNTEAFF. CDR3 in DNA: TGCGCCAGCAGCTTGGAGGGGGCAGGAATGAACACTGAAGCTTTCTTT.

The gene calls are TRBV15 and TRBJ2-1; D not certain. Germline lookup yields CDR1 LNHNV and CDR2 YYDKDF (reference sequence). CDR3 length: 14 residues. The V and J ends lost 0 bases and 6 bases respectively, with 9 bases between them. The DNA of the CDR3 is TGTGCCACCAGCAGAGATAAAATCGGCAATGAGCAGTTCTTC. It encodes CATSRDKIGNEQFF. Full variable domain (rest looked up from reference TRBV15 and TRBJ2-1): DAMVIQNPRYQVTQFGKPVTLSCSQTLNHNVMYWYQQKSSQAPKLLFHYYDKDFNNEADTPDNFQSRRPNTSFCFLDIRSPGLGDTAMYLCATSRDKIGNEQFFGPGTRLTVL.

V gene TRBV14 combines with J gene TRBJ1-2, with D possibly matching TRBD1 (6 bases). The CDR3 runs to 14 residues. Germline CDR1 reads SGHDN; CDR2 reads FVKESK. V lost 0 bases to trimming and J lost 8 bases, with 13 bases between them. The CDR3 protein is CASSQDVRGGGYTF. The CDR3 DNA reads TGTGCCAGCAGCCAAGATGTCAGGGGCGGCGGCTACACCTTC.

The chain is built from TRBV19 and TRBJ1-1; 7 bases fit TRBD1. Germline V gene data show CDR1 as LNHDA and CDR2 as SQIVND (reference sequence). V shed 7 bases, J shed 0 bases, and the junction held 8 bases outside the gene matches. This CDR3 has 15 residues. As DNA, the CDR3 is TGTGCCAGTATTGCAGGGGGGCATTTGAACACTGAAGCTTTCTTT. This sequence encodes CASIAGGHLNTEAFF. Full variable domain (remainder filled in from reference TRBV19 and TRBJ1-1): DGGITQSPKYLFRKEGQNVTLSCEQNLNHDAMYWYRQDPGQGLRLIYYSQIVNDFQKGDIAEGYSVSREKKESFPLTVTSAQKNPTAFYLCASIAGGHLNTEAFFGQGTRLTVV.

The chain couples TRBV16 to TRBJ1-5; a possible D gene is TRBD1 (5 bases). Germline-derived CDR1 and CDR2 are KGHSY and FQNENV. The CDR3 spans 16 residues. With 0 bases removed from V and 4 bases from J, the gap between germline ends came to 13 bases. The CDR3: CASSQSGALGNQPQHF. The CDR3 DNA reads as TGTGCCAGCAGCCAATCAGGGGCTTTGGGAAATCAGCCCCAGCATTTT.

CDR3 in amino acids: CASSDGSRGPQHF. As DNA, the CDR3 is TGTGCCAGCAGTGACGGTTCGAGGGGGCCCCAGCATTTT. The chain couples TRBV6-4 to TRBJ1-5, with TRBD1 as a possible D gene (5 bases). This CDR3 is 13 amino acids long. The ends were cut back, 2 bases at V and 9 bases at J, with 11 bases in the middle. The germline CDR1 and CDR2 sequences are MRHNA and SNTAGT.

The V and J genes are TRBV20-1 and TRBJ1-1; tentatively, D is TRBD1 (5 bases). There are 11 residues in the CDR3. V was cut by 2 bases and J by 14 bases, with 15 bases left in between. CDR1 is DFQATT, CDR2 SNEGSKA, per germline (reference sequence). The CDR3 loop reads CSARHRTLDFF. The CDR3 nucleotides read TGCAGTGCTAGACACAGGACCTTAGACTTCTTT.

Details on this clone: Other DNA sequences in the sample encode the same CDR3. V usage is TRBV7-9 and J usage is TRBJ1-5; tentatively, D is TRBD1 (5 bases). Germline assignment: CDR1 SEHNR and CDR2 FQNEAQ (reference sequence). Trimming left V 5 bases short and J 5 bases short, with 7 bases between. The length of the CDR3 is 12 residues. Here the CDR3 DNA reads TGTGCCAGCAGCAGAGGGGATCAGCCCCAGCATTTT. Amino acid sequence: CASSRGDQPQHF. Combining the CDR3 with reference TRBV7-9 and TRBJ1-5 gives the whole variable domain DTGVSQNPRHKITKRGQNVTFRCDPISEHNRLYWYRQTLGQGPEFLTYFQNEAQLEKSRLLSDRFSAERPKGSFSTLEIQRTEQGDSAMYLCASSRGDQPQHFGDGTRLSIL.

CDR3 nucleotide sequence: TGCGCCAGCAGCCTGGGACTAGCGGAGTCCTACGAGCAGTACTTC. It translates to CASSLGLAESYEQYF. The chain uses TRBV4-3 and TRBJ2-7, with 11 bases aligning to TRBD2. The V gene's germline CDR1 is LGHNA and CDR2 YSLEER. This CDR3 is 15 amino acids long. With V trimmed by 4 bases and J by 1 base, 3 bases remained unmatched.

This CDR3 reads CASSVQQGAGELFF. Here the CDR3 DNA reads TGTGCCAGCAGCGTTCAACAGGGTGCCGGGGAGCTGTTTTTT. J is TRBJ2-2 and V is TRBV9, with D perhaps matching TRBD1 (6 bases). The CDR3 spans 14 residues. CDR1 SGDLS and CDR2 YYNGEE come from the germline V gene. Trimming pared 2 bases from V and 6 bases from J, leaving 11 bases between.

The chain carries TRBV4-2 and TRBJ2-7; 15 nucleotides match TRBD2. The junction had 8 bases not matched to a gene; V was cut back by 0 bases and J by 5 bases. The CDR3 loop spans 18 amino acids. In germline, CDR1 is LGHNA, CDR2 YNFKEQ. DNA of the CDR3: TGTGCCAGCAGCCAAGAAGGGACTAGCGGGAGGACAAACCACGAGCAGTACTTC. Its translation is CASSQEGTSGRTNHEQYF.

This clone has just a few counts. The chain employs TRBV6-1 and TRBJ1-5; 11 nucleotides align to TRBD1. There are 15 residues in the CDR3. With V trimmed by 10 bases and J by 1 base, 6 bases remained unmatched. CDR1 and CDR2 from the germline V gene are MNHNS and SASEGT. CDR3 protein: CAIRTGGRSNQPQHF. DNA of the CDR3: TGTGCCATCAGGACAGGGGGCAGGAGCAATCAGCCCCAGCATTTT.

The chain uses TRBV5-1 and TRBJ2-2; 8 bases map to TRBD1. The V gene's germline CDR1 is SGHRS and CDR2 YFSETQ. V gave up 4 bases and J gave up 2 bases; unmatched junction bases: 7. This CDR3 contains 16 residues. CDR3 in amino acids: CASSVNGQGNTGELFF. As DNA, the CDR3 is TGCGCCAGCAGCGTTAACGGACAGGGAAACACCGGGGAGCTGTTTTTT.

The V gene is TRBV19, the J gene TRBJ2-5, with 7 bases aligning to TRBD1. The DNA end is a closer match to TRBJ2-7, so the J assignment may be wrong. The CDR3 consists of 14 residues. CDR1 and CDR2 from the germline V gene are LNHDA and SQIVND (reference sequence). The CDR3 loop is CASSLRDSSYEQYF. The CDR3 DNA reads TGTGCCAGTTCGCTTCGGGACAGCTCCTACGAGCAGTACTTC.

The sample holds one count of this clone. This chain joins TRBV27 and TRBJ2-2; D unclear. Per germline, CDR1 MNHEY and CDR2 SMNVEV (reference sequence). The length of the CDR3 is 13 residues. V was trimmed by 5 bases and J by 4 bases, leaving 8 bases between them. CDR3 sequence (DNA): TGTGCCAGCAGTAAACGAGGCACCGGGGAGCTGTTTTTT. Encoded protein: CASSKRGTGELFF.

The V and J genes are TRBV5-4 and TRBJ2-5, with D possibly matching TRBD2 (7 bases). The assigned J gene may be wrong: the sequence end matches TRBJ2-7 better. Germline CDR1 is SGHNT and CDR2 is YYREEE (reference sequence). This CDR3 region has 14 residues. CDR3 nucleotide sequence: TGTGCCAGCAGCTTCGCGGGGGCAAAATACGAGCAGTACTTC. Translated, it gives CASSFAGAKYEQYF.

The chain couples TRBV5-1 to TRBJ2-7; 7 nucleotides align to TRBD2. The CDR3 consists of 15 residues. J lost 5 bases, V lost 2 bases, and 10 bases had no gene match. In germline, CDR1 is SGHRS, CDR2 YFSETQ. The DNA of the CDR3 is TGCGCCAGCAGCTTAATCGCGGGAGAGGTGCACGAGCAGTACTTC. Amino acid sequence: CASSLIAGEVHEQYF.

The chain is built from TRBV5-4 and TRBJ1-5, with unresolved D. This CDR3 region has 13 residues. Germline V gene data show CDR1 as SGHNT and CDR2 as YYREEE (reference sequence). Trimming removed 4 bases from V and 9 bases from J, with 14 bases in between. CDR3 loop: CASSNGEKGPQHF. The CDR3 DNA follows: TGTGCCAGCAGCAACGGGGAGAAGGGGCCCCAGCATTTT.

This chain uses TRBV9 with TRBJ1-3; 7 nucleotides agree with TRBD1. The CDR3 sequence is 14 residues long. V dropped 3 bases and J dropped 5; count of bases not matched to a gene: 5. Germline CDR1 and CDR2: SGDLS and YYNGEE. The CDR3 sequence: CASSEDRSRNTIYF. The CDR3, as DNA: TGTGCCAGCAGCGAGGACAGGAGCAGAAACACCATATATTTT.

V is TRBV7-6 and J is TRBJ2-5; unclear D gene. The V and J ends lost 2 bases and 4 bases respectively, with 2 bases between them. The CDR3 runs 11 residues. In germline, CDR1 is SGHVS, CDR2 FNYEAQ. Here the CDR3 DNA reads TGTGCCAGCAGCTTATCAGAGACCCAGTACTTC. Translated: CASSLSETQYF. The full variable domain, in which reference TRBV7-6 and TRBJ2-5 provide the parts outside the CDR3, is GAGVSQSPRYKVTKRGQDVALRCDPISGHVSLYWYRQALGQGPEFLTYFNYEAQQDKSGLPNDRFSAERPEGSISTLTIQRTEQRDSAMYRCASSLSETQYFGPGTRLLVL.

The rearrangement links TRBV5-3 to TRBJ2-7; 7 nucleotides line up with TRBD1. TRBV5-3 falls under the ORF class, with uncertain function. The V gene end was trimmed by 2 bases and the J gene end by 1 base; junction bases not matched to a gene: 3. The CDR3 has 14 residues. CDR3 DNA: TGTGCCAGAAGCTTACAGGGGATTTCCTACGAGCAGTACTTC. It encodes CARSLQGISYEQYF.

The chain combines TRBV29-1 with TRBJ1-2; 7 positions agree with TRBD1. The V gene's germline CDR1 is SQVTM and CDR2 ANQGSEA. V shed 4 bases and J 4 bases; nucleotides not matched to a gene: 12. CDR3 length: 15 amino acids. The chain's CDR3 is CSVGFRDSGPYGYTF. The CDR3 DNA is TGCAGCGTTGGCTTCCGGGACAGCGGCCCCTATGGCTACACCTTC.

The chain is built from TRBV28 and TRBJ2-1; 11 bases are a match to TRBD2. V shed 2 bases and J 7 bases; nucleotides not matched to a gene: 10. CDR3 size: 17 residues. Germline loops: CDR1 MDHEN, CDR2 SYDVKM. As DNA, the CDR3 is TGTGCCAGCAGTTTAGGAGCTAGCGGGGGGCGGATAAATGAGCAGTTCTTC. This gives the protein CASSLGASGGRINEQFF.

V and J are TRBV14 and TRBJ2-3; perhaps D is TRBD1 or TRBD2 (5 bases each). Germline CDR1 reads SGHDN; CDR2 reads FVKESK. The V end was cut by 4 bases, the J end by 8 bases, with 10 bases between. The CDR3 is made up of 12 amino acids. CDR3 DNA: TGTGCCAGCAGCCCCCTGGGGGTTACGCAGTATTTT. Its protein product is CASSPLGVTQYF.

V gene TRBV18 combines with J gene TRBJ1-4; TRBD1 agrees at 7 bases. There are 16 residues in the CDR3. Looked up from germline, CDR1 is KGHSH and CDR2 is LQKENI. With 0 bases clipped from V and 4 bases from J, the junction kept 5 bases outside the gene matches. This CDR3 is CASSPPFGTVNEKLFF. For the CDR3, the DNA is TGTGCCAGCTCACCACCATTCGGGACAGTTAATGAAAAACTGTTTTTT.

V usage is TRBV7-9 and J usage is TRBJ2-5, with D perhaps matching TRBD1 or TRBD2 (5 bases each). Germline CDR1 is SEHNR and CDR2 is FQNEAQ (reference sequence). This CDR3 has 18 amino acids. Trimming took off 5 bases at V and 6 bases at J, with 28 bases between the two ends. CDR3 residues: CASSPEGPEYQDFKTQYF. CDR3 DNA sequence: TGTGCCAGCAGCCCCGAGGGACCGGAGTATCAAGATTTTAAGACCCAGTACTTC.